The T cell receptor (beta chain) under discussion was sequenced for a study of CD8 T cells in ankylosing spondylitis. This clonotype was seen ten or more times. Its antigen is as yet unknown. General observations from the study: Made up of eight highly homologous variants, a TCR beta motif appeared characteristic of ankylosing spondylitis blood.

Library preparation for TCR beta used quantitative 5'-RACE with molecular barcodes. TCRdb re-derived calls from the 5' RACE reads in MiXCR, one entry per CDR3 protein. The data contain approximately 150,000 distinct CDR3 sequences, roughly 34% of them singletons. The CDR3 totals 14 residues. Trimming removed 5 bases from V and 1 base from J, with 9 bases in between. Looked up from germline, CDR1 is MDHEN and CDR2 is SYDVKM. This TCR came from a male donor with ankylosing spondylitis. Material: synovial fluid, either unsorted or a sorted T cell fraction (not recorded which). The chain is built from TRBV28 and TRBJ1-3; D might be TRBD1 (5 bases). DNA for the CDR3: TGTGCCAGCAGTCGACAGCCTTCTGGAAACACCATATATTTT. Amino acids: CASSRQPSGNTIYF.